The next 10 T cell receptor beta chains were all read from a single sample in a study of T cell responses to AZD1222 COVID-19 vaccine. This table comes from immunoSEQ multiplex PCR, and its TCRdb copy is limited to in-frame clones, with some not included. The data hold some 130,000 clones, with 85% to 90% observed a single time. The input for sequencing was peripheral blood, taken on day 0 of AZD1222 vaccination. These receptors came from an adult in good health.

In its sample, this clone was seen a few times. V and J are TRBV7-6 and TRBJ2-2; D uncertain. The germline V and J ends were trimmed by 5 bases and 4 bases, with 14 bases remaining between them. The germline V gene encodes CDR1 SGHVS and CDR2 FNYEAQ. This CDR3 has 15 amino acids. This chain's CDR3 is CASSRSNDGTGELFF. The CDR3 bases are TGTGCCAGCAGCCGCAGTAACGATGGCACCGGGGAGCTGTTTTTT.

The chain has TRBV5-1 and TRBJ2-3; no definite D call. Trimming removed 5 bases from V and 3 bases from J, with 10 bases in between. The CDR3 contains 13 residues. Germline V gene data show CDR1 as SGHRS and CDR2 as YFSETQ. This CDR3 is CASRTEHTDTQYF. The CDR3 DNA reads as TGCGCCAGCAGAACAGAGCATACAGATACGCAGTATTTT. Drawing the rest from reference TRBV5-1 and TRBJ2-3, the complete variable domain is KAGVTQTPRYLIKTRGQQVTLSCSPISGHRSVSWYQQTPGQGLQFLFEYFSETQRNKGNFPGRFSGRQFSNSRSEMNVSTLELGDSALYLCASRTEHTDTQYFGPGTRLTVL.

The chain links TRBV2 to TRBJ1-1; weak D call: TRBD1 (5 bases). Deletions cut 7 bases from V and 1 base from J, with 16 bases between. This CDR3 contains 15 residues. Germline CDR1 is SNHLY and CDR2 is FYNNEI. The CDR3, as DNA: TGTGCCAGCAAGGACGGGGGACTGCCGAACACTGAAGCTTTCTTT. Protein: CASKDGGLPNTEAFF.

The chain combines TRBV7-8 with TRBJ1-1; D is perhaps TRBD1 (6 bases). V lost 3 bases, J lost 7 bases, and 21 bases lay in between. CDR1 and CDR2 (germline): SGHVS, FQNEAQ. The CDR3 sequence is 16 residues long. The CDR3 DNA follows: TGTGCCAGCAGCTTTTTGGGGGGCCGGGGGACCGTTGAAGCTTTCTTT. Translated, it gives CASSFLGGRGTVEAFF.

This clone showed up just once. J is TRBJ2-3 and V is TRBV4-3; tentative D call: TRBD1 (6 bases). CDR1 LGHNA and CDR2 YSLEER come from the germline V gene. Trimming took 0 bases from V and 2 from J, leaving 12 bases between them. This CDR3 is 16 amino acids long. CDR3 in amino acids: CASSQDEGVITDTQYF. The CDR3 DNA is TGCGCCAGCAGCCAAGATGAGGGGGTAATCACAGATACGCAGTATTTT.

The V and J genes are TRBV7-9 and TRBJ1-6, with D maybe TRBD1 (5 bases). CDR1 is SEHNR, CDR2 FQNEAQ, per germline (reference sequence). The V end lost 1 base, the J end lost 7 bases, and 14 bases lay between the germline ends. CDR3 length: 16 residues. CDR3 sequence (DNA): TGTGCCAGCAGCTTAGAGTCTTCGGGACGAAATTCACCCCTCCACTTT. The encoded protein is CASSLESSGRNSPLHF.

The V call is TRBV6-1, the J call TRBJ2-2; TRBD1 matches 11 bases. V gave up 2 bases and J gave up 4 bases; unmatched junction bases: 3. The CDR3 has 16 residues. CDR1 is MNHNS and CDR2 is SASEGT in the germline V gene. The CDR3 sequence is CASSESDRGLTGELFF. DNA for the CDR3: TGTGCCAGCAGTGAATCGGACAGGGGGCTCACCGGGGAGCTGTTTTTT.

This clone was seen only once. This sequence joins TRBV7-8 and TRBJ2-1; 9 bases agree with TRBD1. CDR3 length: 20 residues. Germline V CDR1 and CDR2: SGHVS, FQNEAQ. The junction had 24 bases not matched to a gene; V was cut back by 5 bases and J by 7 bases. The CDR3 is CASSKPWGPFRDRASNEQFF. The DNA of the CDR3 is TGTGCCAGCAGCAAACCCTGGGGCCCATTCCGGGACAGGGCGAGTAATGAGCAGTTCTTC. Full variable domain (missing parts from reference TRBV7-8 and TRBJ2-1): GAGVSQSPRYKVAKRGQDVALRCDPISGHVSLFWYQQALGQGPEFLTYFQNEAQLDKSGLPSDRFFAERPEGSVSTLKIQRTQQEDSAVYLCASSKPWGPFRDRASNEQFFGPGTRLTVL.

This chain links TRBV28 with TRBJ1-1; 11 nucleotides agree with TRBD1. In germline, CDR1 is MDHEN, CDR2 SYDVKM. The CDR3 runs to 15 residues. With 5 bases clipped from V and 3 bases from J, the junction kept 5 bases outside the gene matches. The CDR3 DNA reads TGTGCCAGCAGTAGGGACAGGGGGTGGGACACTGAAGCTTTCTTT. It translates to CASSRDRGWDTEAFF. Variable domain in full (rest from reference TRBV28 and TRBJ1-1): DVKVTQSSRYLVKRTGEKVFLECVQDMDHENMFWYRQDPGLGLRLIYFSYDVKMKEKGDIPEGYSVSREKKERFSLILESASTNQTSMYLCASSRDRGWDTEAFFGQGTRLTVV.

CDR3 nucleotide sequence: TGCGCCAGCAGCTTCTACTGGACGGGCCCGGTGAACACTGAAGCTTTCTTT. It encodes CASSFYWTGPVNTEAFF. The chain couples TRBV5-1 to TRBJ1-1; D remains unclear. CDR3 length: 17 amino acids. Trimming shortened V by 2 bases and J by 0 bases, and 17 bases separated the two germline ends. From germline, CDR1 is SGHRS and CDR2 YFSETQ.